One T cell receptor beta chain is described in this entry. V shed 0 bases, J shed 3 bases, and the junction held 7 bases outside the gene matches. Germline V gene sequence: CDR1 MNHEY, CDR2 SVGAGI. This CDR3 has 16 residues. Measured with immunoSEQ multiplex PCR; TCRdb has only the in-frame clones, and not every one. Here the sample spans roughly 2.4 million clones, 90% to 97% being singletons. These data originate in a study of shared clonotypes between healthy human individuals. The chain combines TRBV6-5 with TRBJ2-7, with 8 bases lining up with TRBD2. The source material was naive CD4+ T cells sorted from blood. The subset was: CD45RA+ positively selected. The TCR sequence derives from a young man in good health. Here the CDR3 DNA reads TGTGCCAGCAGTTACTCGATTAGCGGGAAAGACTACGAGCAGTACTTC. Translating gives CASSYSISGKDYEQYF.